The rows below give T cell receptor beta chains drawn from one sample of a study of blood T cell repertoires in COVID-19. Produced via immunoSEQ multiplex PCR; TCRdb's table is partial and in-frame only. The data hold under 300,000 clones, with nearly 90% observed a single time. The specimen was peripheral blood. Receptor source: a woman aged 30 to 39 with acute or convalescent COVID-19. CDR3s include the opening cysteine and the closing phenylalanine or tryptophan. A D gene is named only where the DNA matches it firmly. The listing skips clone size in some rows; elsewhere it reads once, few, many or a size class.

TRBD1 TRBJ1-5 TRBV7-9 . CASSSQQGGGQPQHF TGTGCCAGCAGCTCACAACAGGGGGGCGGGCAGCCCCAGCATTTT
. TRBJ1-6 TRBV5-1 . CASSLSQGKVNSPLHF TGCGCCAGCAGCTTGTCGCAGGGCAAAGTTAATTCACCCCTCCACTTT
. TRBJ1-6 TRBV7-8 . CASSRELGSSLHF TGTGCCAGCAGCAGGGAGCTTGGGAGTTCCCTCCACTTT
TRBD2 TRBJ2-1 TRBV11-2 . CASSLDGLAGGEQFF TGTGCCAGCAGCTTAGATGGACTAGCGGGAGGCGAGCAGTTCTTC
. TRBJ2-5 TRBV11-3 . CASSLAPGEGLGTQYF TGTGCCAGCAGCTTAGCTCCGGGAGAGGGCTTAGGGACCCAGTACTTC
TRBD1 TRBJ1-1 TRBV11-3 once CASSLRGPMNTEAFF TGTGCCAGCAGCTTAAGGGGGCCCATGAACACTGAAGCTTTCTTT
. TRBJ2-2 TRBV7-3 . CASSSLAGATGELFF TGTGCCAGCAGCAGTTTAGCAGGGGCCACCGGGGAGCTGTTTTTT
TRBD2 TRBJ2-2 TRBV30 . CAWSKNSGRRSNTGELFF TGTGCCTGGAGTAAAAATAGCGGGCGACGGTCGAACACCGGGGAGCTGTTTTTT
. TRBJ1-1 TRBV6-6 . CASSYASMNTEAFF TGTGCCAGCAGTTACGCCAGTATGAACACTGAAGCTTTCTTT
TRBD1 TRBJ1-2 TRBV27 . CASSPNEGDRVNYGYTF TGTGCCAGCAGTCCCAACGAGGGGGACAGGGTAAACTATGGCTACACCTTC
. TRBJ1-2 TRBV2 . CASTPWGQPNLYGYTF TGTGCCAGCACACCCTGGGGGCAGCCAAACCTCTATGGCTACACCTTC
TRBD1 TRBJ1-3 TRBV9 . CASSAHSTTGVNTIYF TGTGCCAGCAGCGCGCATAGCACGACAGGGGTAAACACCATATATTTT
TRBD1 TRBJ2-7 TRBV6-2/TRBV6-3 . CASSAQGAWFDEQYF TGTGCCAGCAGTGCGCAGGGGGCTTGGTTCGACGAGCAGTACTTC
TRBD2 TRBJ2-1 TRBV6-6 few CASSPGAGEYNEQFF TGTGCCAGCAGTCCCGGGGCGGGAGAATACAATGAGCAGTTCTTC
TRBD1 TRBJ1-5 TRBV30 . CAWSRTGYNQPQHF TGTGCCTGGAGTAGGACAGGGTACAATCAGCCCCAGCATTTT
TRBD1 TRBJ2-2 TRBV5-5 few CASSAGGAIPGELFF TGTGCCAGCAGCGCAGGGGGCGCAATCCCCGGGGAGCTGTTTTTT
TRBD2 TRBJ2-1 TRBV6-5 . CASSYRTSGTYNEQFF TGTGCCAGCAGTTACCGGACTAGCGGGACCTACAATGAGCAGTTCTTC
TRBD1 TRBJ2-7 TRBV15 once CATSRASGTGGTEQYF TGTGCCACCAGCAGAGCCTCCGGGACAGGGGGGACCGAGCAGTACTTC
. TRBJ2-6 TRBV4-1 . CASSQDFVGRGTNVLTF TGCGCCAGCAGCCAAGATTTCGTAGGGCGCGGGACCAACGTCCTGACTTTC
TRBD1 TRBJ1-2 TRBV12-3/TRBV12-4 . CASRPRDSYGYTF TGTGCCAGCAGACCCCGGGACAGCTATGGCTACACCTTC
TRBD1 TRBJ2-3 TRBV11-3 . CASSKGWTGNVDTQYF TGTGCCAGCAGCAAAGGCTGGACAGGGAATGTAGATACGCAGTATTTT
TRBD2 TRBJ2-1 TRBV5-1 . CASSLGSGRALGEQFF TGCGCCAGCAGCTTGGGGAGCGGGAGGGCCTTGGGTGAGCAGTTCTTC
. TRBJ2-7 TRBV24-1 . CATSGATGDELYEQYF TGTGCCACCAGTGGAGCGACAGGAGACGAACTATACGAGCAGTACTTC
. TRBJ1-2 TRBV29-1 . CSVEDSDNNYGYTF TGCAGCGTTGAAGACTCGGACAATAACTATGGCTACACCTTC
TRBD2 TRBJ2-2 TRBV3-1/TRBV3-2 . CASSQDMGLAGGANTGELFF TGTGCCAGCAGCCAAGATATGGGACTAGCGGGAGGGGCGAACACCGGGGAGCTGTTTTTT
. TRBJ1-1 TRBV6-1 . CASSEASGQGAFF TGTGCCAGCAGTGAAGCGTCCGGGCAGGGGGCTTTCTTT
. TRBJ2-5 TRBV27 . CASRLRGTILQETQYF TGTGCCAGCAGACTGAGAGGAACCATATTACAAGAGACCCAGTACTTC
. TRBJ2-3 TRBV6-6 once CASSNLASGTDTQYF TGTGCCAGCAGTAACCTGGCCAGTGGCACAGATACGCAGTATTTT
. TRBJ2-7 TRBV25-1 . CASSEVQNYEQYF TGTGCCAGCAGTGAAGTGCAGAACTACGAGCAGTACTTC
TRBD2 TRBJ2-7 TRBV9 . CASSEGLAGEAYRYEQYF TGTGCCAGCAGCGAGGGACTAGCGGGAGAGGCATATCGTTACGAGCAGTACTTC
. TRBJ1-2 TRBV9 once CASSVAPDSNYGYTF TGTGCCAGCAGCGTAGCCCCGGACAGCAACTATGGCTACACCTTC
TRBD1 TRBJ1-6 TRBV27 . CASSLFGTANNSPLHF TGTGCCAGCAGTTTATTCGGGACAGCAAATAATTCACCCCTCCACTTT